This record looks at one T cell receptor beta chain sequence and its context. Its antigen is unknown. The sample providers were healthy Caucasian people from Russia, aged roughly 6 to 95. The data belong to a study of blood T cells in healthy people across ages. Study at large: Template switching caught about one barcoded beta molecule for each two T cells. Study-wide results and caveats: A roughly linear age-dependent decrease characterized TCR beta diversity per million T cells. In the absence of known donor CMV status, changes in expanded clonotypes were possibly confounded.

A J-beta primer mix and a sample-barcoded 5' primer were used in a second PCR of roughly 7 to 12 cycles. TCRdb called the 5' RACE reads again in MiXCR, with one record for every CDR3 protein. Here the sample spans 1.5 million to 2 million distinct CDR3 sequences, about 50% being singletons. Per the germline V gene, CDR1 is MNHEY and CDR2 is SVGEGT. The CDR3 runs to 15 residues. Trimming stripped 5 bases from V and 1 base from J, with 13 bases between. The receptor comes from a woman between 35 and 50 years old in good health. The chain is built from TRBV6-2 or TRBV6-3 and TRBJ2-3; D remains ambiguous. The specimen was blood. Written as DNA, the CDR3 is TGTGCCAGCAGTCCCCGGGTCCTTTGCACAGATACGCAGTATTTT. Protein: CASSPRVLCTDTQYF.